The 3 T cell receptor beta chains below all came from one sample that was sequenced in a study of blood T cell repertoires in COVID-19. The repertoire was sequenced with immunoSEQ multiplex PCR; TCRdb's copy has only in-frame clones and lacks some. The top ten clones hold approximately 6.4% of a sample with 45,000 to 60,000 clones, about 89% of them seen once. The sequencing sample was made of peripheral blood. These receptors were collected from a man between 65 and 85 years old with active COVID-19.

V gene TRBV19 combines with J gene TRBJ1-2; 7 bases are a match to TRBD1. Germline CDR1 is LNHDA and CDR2 is SQIVND (reference sequence). The CDR3 has 14 amino acids. With 6 bases clipped from V and 6 bases from J, the junction kept 10 bases outside the gene matches. CDR3 coding DNA: TGTGCCAGTAGCAGGACAGGCCGGTGGGATGGCTACACCTTC. Protein sequence: CASSRTGRWDGYTF.

The chain joins TRBV5-4 to TRBJ2-5, with TRBD1 identical over 8 bases. CDR3 size: 16 residues. Trimming removed 5 bases from V and 7 bases from J; junction bases left unmatched: 16. Germline assignment: CDR1 SGHNT and CDR2 YYREEE (reference sequence). DNA of the CDR3: TGTGCCAGCAGTCCAAAGGACAGGGACCGAAAACGGACCCAGTACTTC. Translating gives CASSPKDRDRKRTQYF.

The chain recombines TRBV6-8 with TRBJ1-6; D gene ambiguous. Trimming cost V 6 bases and J 8 bases, with 17 bases left between them. CDR3 length: 15 residues. CDR1 MNHGY and CDR2 SAAAGT come from the germline V gene. CDR3 sequence reads: CASRDPGEIDSPLHF. Here the CDR3 DNA reads TGTGCCAGCAGGGACCCCGGGGAAATTGATTCACCCCTCCACTTT.